This T cell receptor beta chain is drawn from a study of cytotoxic CD8 clonotypes in ibrutinib-treated CLL. Turning to the study itself: The taking of response samples occurred after a median about 13 months of treatment, with a range of 6 to 36.

Germline V gene data show CDR1 as SNHLY and CDR2 as FYNNEI. The CDR3 totals 16 residues. V dropped 5 bases and J dropped 0 bases, with 13 bases sitting between them. Concerning this clone itself: Its antigen is unidentified.

The study's findings and limits: Clonality climbed at ibrutinib response, then dropped toward baseline at progression.

The data were produced by immunoSEQ multiplex PCR, yet TCRdb's version contains in-frame clones alone and is incomplete. The data contain under 200,000 clones, under 85% of them singletons. The chain joins TRBV2 to TRBJ2-2; no clear D gene. This material consisted of PBMCs, taken after 24 months of ibrutinib treatment. The TCR comes from a human donor with chronic lymphocytic leukemia. This chain's CDR3 is CASSMYGWTNTGELFF. Here the CDR3 DNA reads TGTGCCAGCAGTATGTACGGCTGGACGAACACCGGGGAGCTGTTTTTT.